This T cell receptor beta chain appears in the sequencing data of a study of blood T cell repertoires in COVID-19 (dated by TCRdb to the early 2020s). Regarding the study in general: The collaborator samples originated in the United States, Italy and Spain and spanned the acute and convalescent phases of COVID-19. Sample metadata almost always included a de-identified subject ID, COVID-19 status, age in years and sex. The material from the prospective study consisted of cDNA or gDNA derived from T cells, B-cell-depleted T cells, or PBMCs. The samples were drawn from two sources: the first 160 participants of the ongoing ImmuneRACE study, and 1,200 or so subjects contributed by 6 global collaborators. Where HLA class I and class II types were available, the types were taken from metadata supplied by the sample provider, not from assay-based typing. Deeply sampled blood TCRbeta repertoires from subjects exposed to, actively infected with, or recovered from COVID-19 were included in the dataset. The repertoires were released in a freely available public database intended as a resource for research on the immune response to SARS-CoV-2.

General conclusions and limits of the study: How much clinical and demographic metadata was included differed by source and by participant, and the metadata was provided uncurated.

The V end loses 2 bases and the J end loses 11 bases, and a stretch of 13 bases separates them. CDR1 and CDR2, per the germline V gene, are MNHEY and SVGEGT. Its CDR3 holds 13 amino acids, cysteine through phenylalanine. Left in the record is the CDR3 DNA by itself, 39 bases read in frame from the first base. TCRbeta CDR3 regions were amplified from genomic DNA by means of the immunoSEQ Assay, a bias-controlled multiplex PCR. The source study handled its data this way. Within the assay, amplification of reference gene primers was used to estimate how many nucleated cells each sample contained. To quantify the absolute abundance of each unique TCRbeta CDR3 rearrangement, sequence reads were collapsed and filtered. For each sample, productive Simpson clonality was calculated as the square root of Simpson's diversity index over productive rearrangements. The table was pulled from immuneACCESS by TCRdb, which kept in-frame rearrangements only. Such tables lose some clones; where checked, under half of the loss comes from unresolved V genes, and the rest has no known cause. The V and J calls and clone size are taken from that table; D and trimming were inferred from the DNA. The sample contains under 200,000 clones, just over 85% of them found a single time. The ten top clones hold about 7% of the sample.

Comments on this clone: Its antigen is still unknown. No qualities accompany the bases; no much larger clone lies one base away.

Collaborating institutions collected whole blood in K2EDTA tubes following their own protocols. For TCRbeta analysis, collaborator samples were shipped as frozen whole blood, as isolated PBMCs, or as DNA extracted from either sample type. The chain was built from TRBV6-2 or TRBV6-3 and TRBJ1-5; TRBD1 is a weak D gene call, 6 bases matching. Sequencing was done on a sample of peripheral blood. This clonotype was obtained from a man aged 45 to 65 with active or convalescent COVID-19. The CDR3 sequence is CASSYGQRRTQHF. The DNA sequence is TGTGCCAGCAGTTACGGACAGCGGAGAACCCAGCATTTT.